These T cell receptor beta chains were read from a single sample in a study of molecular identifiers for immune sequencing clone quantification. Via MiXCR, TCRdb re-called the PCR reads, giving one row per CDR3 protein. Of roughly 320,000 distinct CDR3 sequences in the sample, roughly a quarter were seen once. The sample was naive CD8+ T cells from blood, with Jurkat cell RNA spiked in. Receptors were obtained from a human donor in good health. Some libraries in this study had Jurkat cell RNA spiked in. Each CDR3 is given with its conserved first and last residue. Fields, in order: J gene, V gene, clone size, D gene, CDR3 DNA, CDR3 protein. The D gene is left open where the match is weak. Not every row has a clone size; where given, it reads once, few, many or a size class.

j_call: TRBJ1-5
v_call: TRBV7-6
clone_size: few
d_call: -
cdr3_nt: TGTGCCAGCAGCCCCTGGTTGGGGGCAGGTCAGCCCCAGCATTTT
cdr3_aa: CASSPWLGAGQPQHF

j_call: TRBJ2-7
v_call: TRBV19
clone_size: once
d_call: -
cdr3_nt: TGTGCCTGTAGTGCAGGACAGACCTACGAGCAGTACTTC
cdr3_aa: CACSAGQTYEQYF

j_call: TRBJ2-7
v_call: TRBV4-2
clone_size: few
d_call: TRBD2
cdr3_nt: TGTGCCAGCTGCCCGGGACTAGCGGGGGGGGAGCAGTACTTC
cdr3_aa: CASCPGLAGGEQYF

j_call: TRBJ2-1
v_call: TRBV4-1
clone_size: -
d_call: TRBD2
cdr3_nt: TGCGCCAGCAGCCAACGTCCGGGACTAGGGCCTAATGAGCAGTTCTTC
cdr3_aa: CASSQRPGLGPNEQFF

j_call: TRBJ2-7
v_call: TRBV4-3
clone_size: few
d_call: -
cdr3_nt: TGCGCCAGCAGCCAAGATGGACAGAGCTACGAGCAGTACTTC
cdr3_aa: CASSQDGQSYEQYF

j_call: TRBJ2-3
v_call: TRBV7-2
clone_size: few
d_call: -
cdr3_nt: TGTGCCAGCAGCATCCTAGGGGGGGCGGGGTTCACAGATACGCAGTATTTT
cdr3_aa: CASSILGGAGFTDTQYF

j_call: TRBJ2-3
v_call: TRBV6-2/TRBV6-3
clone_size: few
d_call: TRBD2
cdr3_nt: TGTGCCAGCAGTTCGCGGACTAGCGGGGACACAGATACGCAGTATTTT
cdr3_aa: CASSSRTSGDTDTQYF

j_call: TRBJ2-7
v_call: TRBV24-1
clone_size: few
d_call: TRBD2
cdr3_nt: TGTGCCACCAGTGATTCACTAGCGGACCTTGGGGAGCAGTACTTC
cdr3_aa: CATSDSLADLGEQYF

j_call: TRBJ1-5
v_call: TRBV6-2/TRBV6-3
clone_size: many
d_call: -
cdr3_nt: TGTGCCAGCAGTTTCTCGACGGATAGCAATCAGCCCCAGCATTTT
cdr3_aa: CASSFSTDSNQPQHF

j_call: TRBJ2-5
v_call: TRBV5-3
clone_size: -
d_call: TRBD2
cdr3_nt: TGTGCCGGCAGCCCGACTAGCCTCGAGACCCAGTACTTC
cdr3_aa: CAGSPTSLETQYF

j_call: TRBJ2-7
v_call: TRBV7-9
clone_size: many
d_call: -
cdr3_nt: TGTGCCAGCAGTTCCTGGTCATCGTACGAGCAGTACTTC
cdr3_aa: CASSSWSSYEQYF

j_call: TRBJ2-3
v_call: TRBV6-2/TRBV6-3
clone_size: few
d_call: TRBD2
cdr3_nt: TGTGCCAGCGGACTAGCGTGGGCAGATACGCAGTATTTT
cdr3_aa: CASGLAWADTQYF

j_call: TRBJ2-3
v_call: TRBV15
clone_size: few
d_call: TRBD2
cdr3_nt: TGTGCCACCAGCAGAGATCGGGCTAGCGGGAGTGGGATAGATACGCAGTATTTT
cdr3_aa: CATSRDRASGSGIDTQYF

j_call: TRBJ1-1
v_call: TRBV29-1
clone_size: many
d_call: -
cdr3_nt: TGCAGCGTACACATGAACACTGAAGCTTTCTTT
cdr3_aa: CSVHMNTEAFF

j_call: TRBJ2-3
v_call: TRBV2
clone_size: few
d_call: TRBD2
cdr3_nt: TGTGCCAGCAGTGATCCCCCCGGGGGGATAGATACGCAGTATTTT
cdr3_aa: CASSDPPGGIDTQYF

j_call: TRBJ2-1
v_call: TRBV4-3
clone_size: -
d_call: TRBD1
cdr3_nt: TGCGCCAGCAGCCCAAAGCAGGGGGCTGGTTCCTACAATGAGCAGTTCTTC
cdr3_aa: CASSPKQGAGSYNEQFF

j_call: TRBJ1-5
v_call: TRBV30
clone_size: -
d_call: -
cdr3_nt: TGTGCCTGGAGCTTGCCCGCCGAGCCCCAGCATTTT
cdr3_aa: CAWSLPAEPQHF

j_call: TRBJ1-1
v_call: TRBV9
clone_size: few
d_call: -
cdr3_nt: TGTGCCAGCAGCGTGACCGGGGCTGAAGCTTTCTTT
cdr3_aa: CASSVTGAEAFF

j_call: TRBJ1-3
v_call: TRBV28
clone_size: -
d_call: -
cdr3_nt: TGTGCCAGCAGTTCTAAGCGGGGGGCCTTCGGAAACACCATATATTTT
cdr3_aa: CASSSKRGAFGNTIYF

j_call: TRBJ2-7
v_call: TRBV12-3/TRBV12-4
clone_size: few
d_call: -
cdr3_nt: TGTGCCAGCAGTTTAGAGACCATCCCGGGGGAGCAGTACTTC
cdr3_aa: CASSLETIPGEQYF

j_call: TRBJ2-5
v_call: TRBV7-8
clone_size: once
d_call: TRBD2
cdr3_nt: TGTGCCAGCAGCTTAGTTAGAGCGGGGGTCCCACAAGAGACCCAGTACTTC
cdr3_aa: CASSLVRAGVPQETQYF

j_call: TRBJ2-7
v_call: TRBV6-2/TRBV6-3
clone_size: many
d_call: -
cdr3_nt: TGTGCCAGCAGTTACCGGGACTCCTCCTACGAGCAGTACTTC
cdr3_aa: CASSYRDSSYEQYF